This T cell receptor (beta chain) was captured in a study of T cell clonality in common variable immunodeficiency. Per germline, CDR1 SNHLY and CDR2 FYNNEI. J lost 0 bases, V lost 8 bases, and 4 bases had no gene match. CDR3 length equals 13 residues. This clone was counted many times. Sequencing ends 3 residues short of the CDR3 end; the germline J gene provides the rest. Using immunoSEQ multiplex PCR, the repertoire was profiled, and TCRdb retains in-frame clones only, with some absent. This sample comprises roughly 70,000 clones, none seen once only. This receptor was taken from a person aged 18-70 years in good health. The sequencing sample was made of peripheral blood mononuclear cells. The chain uses TRBV2 and TRBJ2-7, with TRBD2 identical over 7 bases. CDR3 amino acids: CASGDYASYEQYF. The sequenced part of the CDR3 DNA is TGTGCCAGCGGGGACTACGCCTCCTACGAG.